This entry lists 24 T cell receptor beta chains sequenced from one sample in a study of molecular identifiers for immune sequencing clone quantification. TCRdb processed the PCR reads anew with MiXCR; each CDR3 protein has one entry. The repertoire includes about 640,000 distinct CDR3 sequences, just under 20% of them detected once, and roughly 0.83% sits in the top ten. Material for sequencing was naive CD8+ T cells from blood, with Jurkat cell RNA spiked in. Indicated subset: FACS-sorted CD8+CD4-CCR7+CD45RA+ naive T cells. The receptor source for this set is a human donor in good health. Some libraries in this study had Jurkat cell RNA spiked in.

Notes on this clonotype: This may arise from a read error, as a much more abundant clone is one base away. J is TRBJ1-1 and V is TRBV6-6, with 8 bases aligning to TRBD1. The CDR3 sequence is 17 residues long. Germline V gives CDR1 MNHNY, CDR2 SVGAGI (reference sequence). The CDR3 coding sequence is TGTGCCGGCAGCGCACTGGTTCGACAGGGGCTCGGGACTGAAGCTTTCTTT. Encoded protein: CAGSALVRQGLGTEAFF.

Many counts were recorded for this clonotype. J is TRBJ2-3 and V is TRBV28; 9 bases are shared with TRBD2. After removal of 5 bases from V and 0 bases from J, the junction contained 6 bases not matched to a gene. The CDR3 length is 16 residues. Germline lookup yields CDR1 MDHEN and CDR2 SYDVKM. CDR3 bases: TGTGCCAGCAGTCCCCTCCTAGCGGGGAGCACAGATACGCAGTATTTT. Amino acid sequence: CASSPLLAGSTDTQYF.

This clonotype was seen at least ten times. V gene TRBV7-2 combines with J gene TRBJ2-5; 9 bases agree with TRBD2. The germline gives CDR1 SGHTA, CDR2 FQGNSA. Trimming took 4 bases from V and 1 from J; bases not matched to a gene: 1. This CDR3 spans 14 amino acids. The CDR3 coding sequence is TGTGCCAGCAGCTATAGCGGGGGCCAAGAGACCCAGTACTTC. It codes for CASSYSGGQETQYF. The full variable domain, completed using reference TRBV7-2 and TRBJ2-5, is GAGVSQSPSNKVTEKGKDVELRCDPISGHTALYWYRQSLGQGLEFLIYFQGNSAPDKSGLPSDRFSAERTGGSVSTLTIQRTQQEDSAVYLCASSYSGGQETQYFGPGTRLLVL.

This clonotype was counted at least ten times. The V gene is TRBV7-9, the J gene TRBJ1-4; D is ambiguous. V shed 4 bases and J shed 7 bases, with 7 bases lying between them. The V gene's germline CDR1 is SEHNR and CDR2 FQNEAQ (reference sequence). The CDR3 length is 12 residues. The CDR3: CASSSIREKLFF. The DNA of the CDR3 is TGTGCCAGCAGCTCAATCCGTGAAAAACTGTTTTTT.

The sample holds many counts of this clonotype. This sequence joins TRBV20-1 and TRBJ1-5; TRBD1 matches 8 bases. This CDR3 contains 14 residues. Losses at the gene ends were 6 bases for V and 7 bases for J; bases not matched to a gene: 11. CDR1 is DFQATT, CDR2 SNEGSKA, per germline (reference sequence). CDR3 in amino acids: CSANPRTGRQPQHF. CDR3 nucleotide sequence: TGCAGTGCCAATCCAAGGACAGGGAGGCAGCCCCAGCATTTT.

This clonotype has a count of ten or more. The V call is TRBV11-2, the J call TRBJ2-1; 10 bases map to TRBD2. The CDR3 runs to 14 residues. From germline, CDR1 is SGHAT and CDR2 FQNNGV. The V segment lost 5 bases and the J segment 7 bases; nucleotides outside the gene matches: 5. The CDR3 protein is CASSQGLAWNEQFF. The CDR3 nucleotides are TGTGCCAGCAGCCAGGGACTAGCGTGGAATGAGCAGTTCTTC.

This clonotype has more than one count but fewer than ten. The chain links TRBV4-1 to TRBJ1-3, with D perhaps matching TRBD1 (5 bases). The V end lost 1 base, the J end lost 2 bases, and 9 bases lay between the germline ends. Germline V gives CDR1 MGHRA, CDR2 YSYEKL. The CDR3 runs 15 residues. DNA for the CDR3: TGCGCCAGCAGCCAAGTTGGAGGGGCTGGAAACACCATATATTTT. This sequence encodes CASSQVGGAGNTIYF.

The chain has TRBV20-1 and TRBJ2-5; perhaps TRBD2 as D (7 bases). Germline V gives CDR1 DFQATT, CDR2 SNEGSKA (reference sequence). V was pared by 1 base and J by 5 bases, with 29 bases between. The CDR3 extends over 19 amino acids. The CDR3 protein is CSARVGIGGGAFESETQYF. In nucleotides, the CDR3 is TGCAGTGCTAGAGTCGGTATAGGGGGGGGGGCCTTCGAATCCGAGACCCAGTACTTC.

There are many counts of this clonotype. The chain joins TRBV14 to TRBJ2-7; no clear D. The CDR3 length is 15 residues. Per germline, CDR1 SGHDN and CDR2 FVKESK. The V gene lost 0 bases and the J gene lost 2 bases, with 11 bases spanning the gap. Here the CDR3 DNA reads TGTGCCAGCAGCCAAGATAGTCTTCGGCCCTACGAGCAGTACTTC. This codes for CASSQDSLRPYEQYF.

This clonotype was counted many times. The rearrangement links TRBV4-3 to TRBJ1-1; D possibly corresponds to TRBD1 (6 bases). CDR1 LGHNA and CDR2 YSLEER come from the germline V gene. The CDR3 loop spans 20 amino acids. The ends were cut back, 0 bases at V and 3 bases at J, with 26 bases in the middle. The CDR3 region is CASSQDHLRSGAYPYTEAFF. The DNA of the CDR3 is TGCGCCAGCAGCCAAGATCACCTACGGTCAGGGGCGTATCCTTACACTGAAGCTTTCTTT.

This clonotype was seen many times. The V and J genes are TRBV24-1 and TRBJ2-1; 11 bases fit TRBD2. The trim removed 6 bases at V and 6 bases at J, leaving 0 bases unmatched. Germline V CDR1 and CDR2: KGHDR, SFDVKD. CDR3 size: 13 residues. The CDR3 is CATSTSGGNEQFF. The CDR3 region has the DNA TGTGCCACCAGTACTAGCGGGGGCAATGAGCAGTTCTTC.

This clonotype was recorded a few times. A much larger clone lies a single base off, so this may be a read error. This likely comes from a read error, as the CDR3 has no conserved phenylalanine or tryptophan at its end. The chain uses TRBV6-5 and TRBJ2-7; maybe TRBD2 (6 bases). V lost 2 bases and J lost 0, with 11 bases in between. Germline V CDR1 and CDR2: MNHEY, SVGAGI. CDR3 length: 15 amino acids. CDR3 sequence: CASSYGQGLSYEQYS. The DNA for the CDR3 is TGTGCCAGCAGTTACGGGCAGGGACTCTCCTACGAGCAGTACTCC.

This clonotype has at least ten counts. The chain recombines TRBV12-5 with TRBJ2-5; 7 bases agree with TRBD1. J was trimmed by 2 bases and V by 2 bases; bases with no gene match: 11. CDR3 length: 17 residues. Germline V lookup: CDR1 LGHNT, CDR2 FRNRAP. CDR3 nucleotides: TGTGCTAGTGGTTTGACTACCAACAGGGGTGGGCAAGAGACCCAGTACTTC. This translates into CASGLTTNRGGQETQYF. The entire variable domain, with the rest obtained from reference TRBV12-5 and TRBJ2-5, is as follows: DARVTQTPRHKVTEMGQEVTMRCQPILGHNTVFWYRQTMMQGLELLAYFRNRAPLDDSGMPKDRFSAEMPDATLATLKIQPSEPRDSAVYFCASGLTTNRGGQETQYFGPGTRLLVL.

In this sample, this clonotype turned up many times. The V gene is TRBV18, the J gene TRBJ2-7, with 11 bases lining up with TRBD2. After removal of 0 bases from V and 5 bases from J, the junction contained 3 bases not matched to a gene. The CDR3 is made up of 15 amino acids. Germline-derived CDR1 and CDR2 are KGHSH and LQKENI. The CDR3 nucleotides read TGTGCCAGCTCACCACCACTAGCGGGAGTCAACGAGCAGTACTTC. This codes for CASSPPLAGVNEQYF.

The chain combines TRBV7-2 with TRBJ2-7; 11 bases are a match to TRBD2. V shed 2 bases and J 2 bases; nucleotides not matched to a gene: 17. The CDR3 has 20 residues. CDR1 and CDR2 from the germline V gene are SGHTA and FQGNSA. The CDR3 nucleotides are TGTGCCAGCAGCTTATCATGGGACAGGACAGTACTAGCGGGGGCCTACGAGCAGTACTTC. It encodes CASSLSWDRTVLAGAYEQYF.

This clonotype has at least ten counts. The gene calls are TRBV7-9 and TRBJ1-1; the match to TRBD1 covers 8 bases. Per the germline V gene, CDR1 is SEHNR and CDR2 is FQNEAQ (reference sequence). CDR3 length: 14 residues. V dropped 5 bases and J dropped 6; count of bases not matched to a gene: 8. CDR3 in DNA: TGTGCCAGCAGCCCCCGGACAGGGTTTTCTGAAGCTTTCTTT. This sequence encodes CASSPRTGFSEAFF. The whole variable domain, remainder taken from reference TRBV7-9 and TRBJ1-1, is DTGVSQNPRHKITKRGQNVTFRCDPISEHNRLYWYRQTLGQGPEFLTYFQNEAQLEKSRLLSDRFSAERPKGSFSTLEIQRTEQGDSAMYLCASSPRTGFSEAFFGQGTRLTVV.

Comments on this clonotype: At one end the junction does not follow the germline gene, possibly because of a read error. The V and J genes are TRBV19 and TRBJ1-1; no reliable D call. There are 12 residues in the CDR3. CDR1 is LNHDA and CDR2 is SQIVND in the germline V gene (reference sequence). CDR3 bases: TGTGTCAGTACCCTGGGGATAGGGTTGGCTTTCTTT. Its protein is CVSTLGIGLAFF. The full variable domain, with the rest looked up from reference TRBV19 and TRBJ1-1, is DGGITQSPKYLFRKEGQNVTLSCEQNLNHDAMYWYRQDPGQGLRLIYYSQIVNDFQKGDIAEGYSVSREKKESFPLTVTSAQKNPTAFYLCVSTLGIGLAFFGQGTRLTVV.

The table lists this clonotype with a few counts. The chain employs TRBV7-2 and TRBJ2-5, with 9 bases fitting TRBD1. Germline lookup yields CDR1 SGHTA and CDR2 FQGNSA. This CDR3 region has 19 residues. V trimming: 2 bases; J trimming: 2 bases; junction bases outside the gene matches: 15. CDR3 amino acids: CASSLLEQGARRLQETQYF. Written as DNA, the CDR3 is TGTGCCAGCAGCTTATTAGAACAGGGGGCCCGTAGATTACAAGAGACCCAGTACTTC.

This chain joins TRBV20-1 and TRBJ1-5; perhaps TRBD1 as D (6 bases). CDR1 and CDR2 (germline): DFQATT, SNEGSKA (reference sequence). The CDR3 is made up of 15 amino acids. V lost 3 bases, J lost 5 bases, and 17 bases lay in between. CDR3 in amino acids: CSARPRGGSYQPQHF. DNA of the CDR3: TGCAGTGCTAGGCCCAGGGGTGGGAGTTATCAGCCCCAGCATTTT.

This clonotype showed up many times. This sequence joins TRBV27 and TRBJ1-1, with 7 bases lining up with TRBD1. V was clipped by 6 bases and J by 0 bases; unmatched bases: 7. This CDR3 is 15 amino acids long. Per the germline V gene, CDR1 is MNHEY and CDR2 is SMNVEV (reference sequence). The CDR3 nucleotides are TGTGCCAGCAGCAGCGCAGGGGGTCTGAACACTGAAGCTTTCTTT. It yields the protein CASSSAGGLNTEAFF.

With respect to this clonotype: One base away lies a much larger clone, so this may be a sequencing read error. V gene TRBV27 combines with J gene TRBJ2-7; D might be TRBD1 (6 bases). CDR3 length: 15 amino acids. The germline CDR1 and CDR2 sequences are MNHEY and SMNVEV (reference sequence). The V gene lost 2 bases and the J gene lost 3 bases, with 14 bases spanning the gap. The CDR3 is CASSLTGHWLYEQYF. Written as DNA, the CDR3 is TGTGCCAGCAGTTTAACGGGACACTGGCTCTACGAGCAGTACTTC.

As regards this clonotype: An end of the junction differs from the germline gene, which may be a read error. This chain connects TRBV27 to TRBJ2-7; D remains unclear. The CDR3 contains 14 residues. Germline V CDR1 and CDR2: MNHEY, SMNVEV (reference sequence). DNA of the CDR3: TGTGCCAGCAGTGGTATCGGTTCGGCCTACGAGCAGCACTTC. Amino acid sequence: CASSGIGSAYEQHF.

This clonotype was seen repeatedly, ten times or more. V usage is TRBV5-1 and J usage is TRBJ2-7, with 8 bases identical to TRBD1. Germline V gives CDR1 SGHRS, CDR2 YFSETQ. Trimming removed 2 bases from V and 2 bases from J; junction bases left unmatched: 3. The CDR3 spans 14 residues. DNA of the CDR3: TGCGCCAGCAGCTTCTCGGGACAGGCCTACGAGCAGTACTTC. It is translated as CASSFSGQAYEQYF.

This clonotype was counted many times. CDR3 region: CSARALTANYGYTF. The CDR3 bases are TGCAGTGCTAGAGCTCTCACGGCCAACTATGGCTACACCTTC. V gene TRBV20-1 combines with J gene TRBJ1-2; no firm D call. Deletions cut 1 base from V and 2 bases from J, with 11 bases between. CDR1 is DFQATT, CDR2 SNEGSKA, per germline (reference sequence). The CDR3 runs to 14 residues.